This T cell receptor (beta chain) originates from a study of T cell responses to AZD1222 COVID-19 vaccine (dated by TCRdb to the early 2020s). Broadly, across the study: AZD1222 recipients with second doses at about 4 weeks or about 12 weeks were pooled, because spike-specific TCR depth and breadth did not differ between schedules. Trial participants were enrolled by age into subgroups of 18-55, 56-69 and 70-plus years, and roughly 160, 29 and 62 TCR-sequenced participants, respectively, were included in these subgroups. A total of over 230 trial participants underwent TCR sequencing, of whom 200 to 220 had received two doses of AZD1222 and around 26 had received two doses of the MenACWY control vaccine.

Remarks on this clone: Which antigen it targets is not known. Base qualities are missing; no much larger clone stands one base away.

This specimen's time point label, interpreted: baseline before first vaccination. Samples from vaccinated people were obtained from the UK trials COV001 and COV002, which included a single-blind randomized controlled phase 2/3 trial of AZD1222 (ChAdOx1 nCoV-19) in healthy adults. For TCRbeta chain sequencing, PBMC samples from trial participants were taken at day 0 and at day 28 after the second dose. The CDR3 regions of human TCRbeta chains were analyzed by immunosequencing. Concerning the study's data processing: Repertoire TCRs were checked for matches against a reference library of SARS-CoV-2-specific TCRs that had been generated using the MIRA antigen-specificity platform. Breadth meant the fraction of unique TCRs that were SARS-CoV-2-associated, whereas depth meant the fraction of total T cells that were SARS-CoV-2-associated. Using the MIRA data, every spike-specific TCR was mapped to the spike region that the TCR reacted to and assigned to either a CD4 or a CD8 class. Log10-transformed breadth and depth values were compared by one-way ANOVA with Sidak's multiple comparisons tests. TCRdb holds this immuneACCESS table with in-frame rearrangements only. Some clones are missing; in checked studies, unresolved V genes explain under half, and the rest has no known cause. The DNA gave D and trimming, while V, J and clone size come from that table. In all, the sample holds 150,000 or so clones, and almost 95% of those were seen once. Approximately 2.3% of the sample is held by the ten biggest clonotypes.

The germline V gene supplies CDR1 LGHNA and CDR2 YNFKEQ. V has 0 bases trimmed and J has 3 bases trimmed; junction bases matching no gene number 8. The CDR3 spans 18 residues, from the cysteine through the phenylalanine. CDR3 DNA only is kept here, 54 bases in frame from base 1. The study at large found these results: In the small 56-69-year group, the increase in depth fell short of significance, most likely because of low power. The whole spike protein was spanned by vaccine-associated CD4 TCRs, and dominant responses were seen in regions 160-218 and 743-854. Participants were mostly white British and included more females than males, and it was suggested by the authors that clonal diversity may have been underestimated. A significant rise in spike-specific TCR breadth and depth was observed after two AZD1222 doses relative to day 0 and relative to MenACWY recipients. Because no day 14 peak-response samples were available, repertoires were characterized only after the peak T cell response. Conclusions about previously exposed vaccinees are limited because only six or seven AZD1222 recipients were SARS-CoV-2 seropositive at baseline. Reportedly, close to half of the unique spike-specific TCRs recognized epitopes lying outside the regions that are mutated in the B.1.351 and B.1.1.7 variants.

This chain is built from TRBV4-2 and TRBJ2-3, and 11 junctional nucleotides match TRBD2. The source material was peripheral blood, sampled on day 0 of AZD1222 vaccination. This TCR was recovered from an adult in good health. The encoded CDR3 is CASSQDALAGGPTDTQYF. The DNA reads TGTGCCAGCAGCCAAGATGCATTAGCGGGAGGGCCTACAGATACGCAGTATTTT.